This entry describes one TCR beta chain. CDR1 GTSNPN and CDR2 SVGIG come from the germline V gene (reference sequence). The CDR3 runs 15 residues. V lost 4 bases and J lost 3, with 18 bases in between. The sample originates from a study of CD8 T cells in Susac syndrome. CD8+ and CD4+ T cells were negatively isolated; TEMRA cells were FACS-enriched. Random hexamers served to reverse transcribe roughly 0.45 to 1 ug RNA. By means of immunoSEQ multiplex PCR, TCR beta CDR3 spanning 54 Vbeta and 13 Jbeta underwent amplification. TCRdb itself ran the immunoSEQ multiplex PCR reads through MiXCR, one entry per CDR3 protein. The sample yields some 120,000 distinct CDR3 sequences, about 95% seen once.

The sequencing input was CD4+ T cells from PBMCs. The V call is TRBV30, the J call TRBJ1-2, with D possibly being TRBD1 (6 bases). This receptor was obtained from a human donor with multiple sclerosis. The CDR3 here is CAWKLQRGGHYGYTF. CDR3 in DNA: TGTGCCTGGAAGCTCCAGAGGGGGGGTCACTATGGCTACACCTTC.